The clone carrying this T cell receptor beta chain was picked up many times. CDR1 and CDR2 (germline): SGHVS, FQNEAQ. This CDR3 has 17 residues. V shed 3 bases and J 0 bases; nucleotides not matched to a gene: 5. This entry belongs to a study of identical twins. TCRdb fed the 5' RACE reads into MiXCR, producing one record per CDR3 protein. In the table there are about 810,000 distinct CDR3 sequences, 9% to 15% of which are singletons. The same specimen was also included in a second study, on yellow fever vaccine responses in identical twins.

The rearrangement links TRBV7-8 to TRBJ2-1; 10 bases are a match to TRBD2. The origin of this receptor is a woman aged 18-35 years in good health. The sequenced sample consisted of PBMCs. CDR3 residues: CASSFGLADLSYNEQFF. The CDR3 DNA reads as TGTGCCAGCAGCTTTGGACTAGCGGATCTCTCCTACAATGAGCAGTTCTTC.